One sample yielded the 9 T cell receptor beta chains listed below, sequenced in a study of regulatory T cells in long-lasting Graves disease. Library construction for TCR beta used iRepertoire HTBI primers and Arm-PCR of CDR3 regions. A single record per CDR3 protein comes from TCRdb applying MiXCR to the multiplex PCR reads. The sample consists of about 320,000 distinct CDR3 sequences, over 15% of them appearing once. Time point given: newly diagnosed GD, antithyroid drugs for less than 3 months. Isolated PBMC RNA provided the starting material for the TCR library. Sequences were derived from peripheral blood mononuclear cells (PBMCs), sampled at new diagnosis, from a patient treated with antithyroid drugs. Every receptor here comes from a female donor with Graves disease.

This clonotype was observed a few times. V gene TRBV7-9 combines with J gene TRBJ2-1; D might be TRBD2 (5 bases). CDR3 length: 14 amino acids. Trimming pared 8 bases from V and 1 base from J, leaving 12 bases between. Germline-derived CDR1 and CDR2 are SEHNR and FQNEAQ (reference sequence). The CDR3: CASHRDQSYNEQFF. As DNA, the CDR3 is TGTGCCAGCCACCGGGATCAATCCTACAATGAGCAGTTCTTC. Full variable domain (rest looked up from reference TRBV7-9 and TRBJ2-1): DTGVSQNPRHKITKRGQNVTFRCDPISEHNRLYWYRQTLGQGPEFLTYFQNEAQLEKSRLLSDRFSAERPKGSFSTLEIQRTEQGDSAMYLCASHRDQSYNEQFFGPGTRLTVL.

The chain links TRBV12-3 or TRBV12-4 to TRBJ1-4; TRBD1 matches at 11 bases. V was clipped by 3 bases and J by 10 bases; unmatched bases: 13. The CDR3 loop spans 17 amino acids. The CDR3 region has the DNA TGTGCCAGCAGTTTTAGATTAACCGGGACAGGGGGTCGAAAACTGTTTTTT. Translation: CASSFRLTGTGGRKLFF.

This clonotype was observed at least ten times. The chain combines TRBV6-2 or TRBV6-3 with TRBJ1-1; no definite D call. Germline V gives CDR1 MNHEY, CDR2 SVGEGT. Between the trimmed V and J ends, which lost 2 bases and 0 bases, there was a span of 10 bases. CDR3 length equals 15 residues. CDR3 region: CASSYDGEMNTEAFF. In nucleotides, the CDR3 is TGTGCCAGCAGTTACGATGGGGAGATGAACACTGAAGCTTTCTTT.

V is TRBV28 and J is TRBJ1-6; D remains ambiguous. The CDR3 spans 15 residues. Germline V gene lookup returns CDR1 MDHEN and CDR2 SYDVKM. Trimming removed 7 bases from V and 5 bases from J, with 15 bases in between. The CDR3 loop reads CASTSATRNNSPLHF. The CDR3 bases are TGTGCCAGCACCTCTGCGACGAGAAATAATTCACCCCTCCACTTT.

This clonotype has ten or more counts. This chain uses TRBV29-1 with TRBJ2-1, with D uncertain. Per the germline V gene, CDR1 is SQVTM and CDR2 is ANQGSEA. The CDR3 extends over 11 amino acids. V lost 3 bases and J 6 bases, leaving 6 bases between the germline ends. CDR3 DNA sequence: TGCAGCGTTGACAGAGCCAATGAGCAGTTCTTC. This encodes CSVDRANEQFF.

V is TRBV19 and J is TRBJ2-5; D is unresolved. The CDR3 has 17 amino acids. Per germline, CDR1 LNHDA and CDR2 SQIVND (reference sequence). With 1 base removed from V and 11 bases from J, the gap between germline ends came to 26 bases. The CDR3 spells CASSIVAEIPPYNEQYF. In DNA, the CDR3 is TGTGCCAGTAGTATAGTGGCGGAGATACCTCCCTACAATGAGCAGTACTTC.

This clonotype was recorded many times. The V and J genes are TRBV20-1 and TRBJ2-5, with 8 bases fitting TRBD1. The CDR3 consists of 14 residues. With 1 base clipped from V and 5 bases from J, the junction kept 6 bases outside the gene matches. CDR1 and CDR2 from the germline V gene are DFQATT and SNEGSKA (reference sequence). CDR3 protein: CSARAQGATETQYF. The CDR3 DNA follows: TGCAGTGCTAGAGCCCAGGGGGCAACCGAGACCCAGTACTTC.

This clonotype was counted many times. This sequence joins TRBV6-5 and TRBJ2-5, with a weak D call TRBD1 (6 bases). From germline, CDR1 is MNHEY and CDR2 SVGAGI. Trimming removed 4 bases from V and 5 bases from J, with 20 bases in between. This CDR3 region has 16 residues. The CDR3 nucleotides are TGTGCCAGCAGTTCACCCCAGAGCAGGGGCGGGGAGACCCAGTACTTC. Translation: CASSSPQSRGGETQYF.

This clonotype came up many times. The J gene is TRBJ1-2, the V gene TRBV3-1; D remains ambiguous. Trimming took 1 base from V and 8 from J, leaving 11 bases between them. Per the germline V gene, CDR1 is LGHDT and CDR2 is YNNKEL (reference sequence). The CDR3 runs 13 residues. The CDR3 nucleotides read TGTGCCAGCAGCCAAGCAAGGGTGTTCGGCTACACCTTC. Its protein product is CASSQARVFGYTF.